This passage covers 16 T cell receptor beta chains from one sample sequenced in a study of shared clonotypes between healthy human individuals. TCRdb keeps only in-frame clones here, not all; method: immunoSEQ multiplex PCR. The sample shows about 680,000 clones, less than 80% of them seen only once. Input material: memory CD4+ T cells sorted from blood. Subset indicated: CD45RA-negative fraction. These receptor sequences come from a woman in her twenties or thirties in good health.

Details on this clone: Additional DNA sequences in this sample encode the identical CDR3. This chain uses TRBV29-1 with TRBJ1-5; D uncertain. Trimming stripped 6 bases from V and 5 bases from J, with 11 bases between. Germline V gene data show CDR1 as SQVTM and CDR2 as ANQGSEA. The length of the CDR3 is 12 residues. In DNA form, the CDR3 reads TGCAGCGTCCGGGATACCGATCAGCCCCAGCATTTT. Translating gives CSVRDTDQPQHF.

This clone came up many times. The V and J genes are TRBV15 and TRBJ2-1; the match to TRBD2 covers 10 bases. J gave up 0 bases and V 5 bases, and 13 bases lay outside the gene matches. The germline CDR1 and CDR2 sequences are LNHNV and YYDKDF (reference sequence). The CDR3 spans 19 residues. DNA of the CDR3: TGTGCCACCAGCTTACAAGCGGGAGGGCCGGTCTTCTCCTACAATGAGCAGTTCTTC. Translated, it gives CATSLQAGGPVFSYNEQFF.

This clone was detected a few times. The gene calls are TRBV2 and TRBJ1-2, with TRBD1 matching 10 bases. CDR1 is SNHLY and CDR2 is FYNNEI in the germline V gene. V lost 6 bases, J lost 4 bases, and 8 bases stayed unmatched. The CDR3 sequence is 15 residues long. The CDR3 DNA sequence: TGTGCCAGCAGCGCGGACAGGGGGGGTAGCTATGGCTACACCTTC. It encodes CASSADRGGSYGYTF.

The chain joins TRBV18 to TRBJ1-2, with D hard to call. The CDR3 length is 14 residues. The germline V and J ends were trimmed by 3 bases and 6 bases, with 14 bases remaining between them. Germline V gene sequence: CDR1 KGHSH, CDR2 LQKENI. CDR3 residues: CASSPSGRNNGYTF. For the CDR3, the DNA is TGTGCCAGCTCACCTTCCGGGAGGAATAATGGCTACACCTTC.

This clone was picked up a small number of times. This chain connects TRBV29-1 to TRBJ1-1; 7 positions agree with TRBD1. CDR3 length equals 14 residues. From germline, CDR1 is SQVTM and CDR2 ANQGSEA. V lost 7 bases and J lost 1; bases outside the gene matches: 9. CDR3 DNA: TGCAGCGCCAGTAGACAGGGATCGAACACTGAAGCTTTCTTT. This gives the protein CSASRQGSNTEAFF. The whole variable domain, filled in from reference TRBV29-1 and TRBJ1-1, reads SAVISQKPSRDICQRGTSLTIQCQVDSQVTMMFWYRQQPGQSLTLIATANQGSEATYESGFVIDKFPISRPNLTFSTLTVSNMSPEDSSIYLCSASRQGSNTEAFFGQGTRLTVV.

The V call is TRBV5-4, the J call TRBJ2-1; TRBD2 agrees at 8 bases. The J segment lost 6 bases and the V segment lost 0 bases, leaving 5 bases of the junction unmatched. This CDR3 is 15 amino acids long. The V gene's germline CDR1 is SGHNT and CDR2 YYREEE (reference sequence). CDR3: CASSLGREAFNEQFF. CDR3 nucleotide sequence: TGTGCCAGCAGCTTGGGGCGGGAGGCGTTCAATGAGCAGTTCTTC.

Comment on this clone: At the DNA level, this CDR3 is encoded by other sequences in the same sample as well. The V call is TRBV2, the J call TRBJ2-7, with D tentatively TRBD1 (6 bases). CDR3 length: 12 residues. V was shortened by 8 bases and J by 1 base, with 9 bases between the two germline ends. The germline CDR1 and CDR2 sequences are SNHLY and FYNNEI. The CDR3 loop is CASGQLSYEQYF. DNA of the CDR3: TGTGCCAGCGGACAGCTTTCCTACGAGCAGTACTTC.

The chain combines TRBV6-1 with TRBJ2-1; D is possibly TRBD1 (5 bases). V lost 3 bases, J lost 4 bases, and 25 bases lay in between. Germline V gene data show CDR1 as MNHNS and CDR2 as SASEGT. The CDR3 sequence is 19 residues long. The CDR3 DNA reads TGTGCCAGCAGTGACCTAAGGGCAGGGCGATTGTTCTGGTACAATGAGCAGTTCTTC. Translating gives CASSDLRAGRLFWYNEQFF.

This chain connects TRBV7-9 to TRBJ2-5; no reliable D call. The CDR3 consists of 15 residues. V was clipped by 0 bases and J by 1 base, with 9 bases between them. Per the germline V gene, CDR1 is SEHNR and CDR2 is FQNEAQ (reference sequence). The CDR3 DNA sequence: TGTGCCAGCAGCTTAGCAGGTCAGCCCCAAGAGACCCAGTACTTC. Translation gives CASSLAGQPQETQYF.

This chain connects TRBV2 to TRBJ2-5; tentative D call: TRBD2 (5 bases). Germline CDR1 SNHLY, CDR2 FYNNEI. V was clipped by 7 bases and J by 5 bases, with 8 bases between them. CDR3 size: 11 residues. Here the CDR3 DNA reads TGTGCCAGCACGGGGTGGGAGACCCAGTACTTC. Translating it yields CASTGWETQYF.

This chain joins TRBV28 and TRBJ2-3; maybe TRBD1 (6 bases). Germline loops: CDR1 MDHEN, CDR2 SYDVKM. Trimming took off 4 bases at V and 5 bases at J, with 13 bases between the two ends. CDR3 length: 14 residues. CDR3 sequence: CASSSPGVGDTQYF. The CDR3 DNA sequence: TGTGCCAGCAGTTCCCCAGGGGTTGGAGATACGCAGTATTTT.

The chain employs TRBV19 and TRBJ2-5, with TRBD2 matching over 7 bases. Germline V gene sequence: CDR1 LNHDA, CDR2 SQIVND (reference sequence). The J segment lost 3 bases and the V segment lost 6 bases, leaving 4 bases of the junction unmatched. The CDR3 has 13 residues. The CDR3 loop is CASSPAGEETQYF. DNA of the CDR3: TGTGCCAGTAGCCCGGCGGGAGAAGAGACCCAGTACTTC.

The chain uses TRBV18 and TRBJ2-3; possible D gene TRBD2, 5 bases. Germline loops: CDR1 KGHSH, CDR2 LQKENI. CDR3 length equals 12 residues. With 3 bases removed from V and 6 bases from J, the gap between germline ends came to 7 bases. The CDR3 sequence: CASSPTRDTQYF. CDR3 DNA: TGTGCCAGCTCACCCACTAGGGATACGCAGTATTTT.

The rearrangement joins TRBV2 to TRBJ2-1; possible D gene TRBD2, 6 bases. The CDR3 runs to 16 residues. Germline V gene data show CDR1 as SNHLY and CDR2 as FYNNEI. V lost 3 bases and J lost 7, with 19 bases in between. The CDR3 loop reads CASSDLGVAAGNEQFF. The DNA for the CDR3 is TGTGCCAGCAGTGACCTGGGGGTAGCGGCGGGGAATGAGCAGTTCTTC.

J is TRBJ2-5 and V is TRBV18; 13 bases line up with TRBD2. The J segment lost 2 bases and the V segment lost 4 bases, leaving 4 bases of the junction unmatched. This CDR3 region has 16 residues. The germline V gene encodes CDR1 KGHSH and CDR2 LQKENI. The CDR3 is CASSRGTSGKQETQYF. Written as DNA, the CDR3 is TGTGCCAGCTCACGCGGGACTAGCGGGAAACAAGAGACCCAGTACTTC.

This rearrangement joins TRBV7-9 to TRBJ2-7; possible D gene TRBD2, 5 bases. Germline-derived CDR1 and CDR2 are SEHNR and FQNEAQ (reference sequence). V lost 2 bases and J lost 3, with 14 bases in between. CDR3 length: 15 residues. CDR3 DNA sequence: TGTGCCAGCAGCTTACTCCGGGATGGGGACTACGAGCAGTACTTC. Its translation: CASSLLRDGDYEQYF.